These 9 T cell receptor beta chains were all obtained from the same sample, sequenced in a study of long-term antiretroviral therapy in people with HIV (dated by TCRdb to the early 2020s). The immunoSEQ hsTCRB v3.0 assay was used at survey level resolution to sequence the TRB variable region. The clones in this table, taken by TCRdb from immuneACCESS, are in-frame only. Not every clone is retained; where verified, under half of the shortfall comes from an unresolved V gene, and the cause of the rest is unknown. In this sample the table shows 20,000 to 25,000 clones, 81% of which occur a single time. The top ten hold more than 5.5% of the sample. Sequenced here: unsorted PBMCs, sampled 1.5 years after starting antiretroviral therapy. These receptors all stem from a man between 25 and 39 years old with HIV.

The chain links TRBV30 to TRBJ2-2; D is perhaps TRBD2 (5 bases). V was pared by 3 bases and J by 6 bases, with 11 bases between. This CDR3 spans 13 amino acids. Germline CDR1 reads GTSNPN; CDR2 reads SVGIG (reference sequence). The CDR3 sequence is CAWSVGVSGELFF. The CDR3 bases are TGTGCCTGGAGCGTGGGAGTCTCCGGGGAGCTGTTTTTT.

V is TRBV30 and J is TRBJ1-2; perhaps TRBD1 as D (5 bases). Per germline, CDR1 GTSNPN and CDR2 SVGIG (reference sequence). The CDR3 is 12 amino acids. V was shortened by 2 bases and J by 8 bases, with 12 bases between the two germline ends. The CDR3 region has the DNA TGTGCCTGGAGTCGAATGGGGGAAGGCTACACCTTC. Translation: CAWSRMGEGYTF.

The chain combines TRBV19 with TRBJ2-7; TRBD2 matches at 9 bases. V dropped 5 bases and J dropped 0; count of bases not matched to a gene: 8. This CDR3 has 16 amino acids. CDR1 LNHDA and CDR2 SQIVND come from the germline V gene (reference sequence). As DNA, the CDR3 is TGTGCCAGTAGTGCCGCCGTTAGCGGGGGCTCCTACGAGCAGTACTTC. Its protein is CASSAAVSGGSYEQYF.

This chain connects TRBV2 to TRBJ1-5, with D maybe TRBD1 (6 bases). Germline CDR1 and CDR2: SNHLY and FYNNEI. Trimming took 5 bases from V and 3 from J, leaving 11 bases between them. CDR3 length equals 14 residues. CDR3 residues: CASSKGVDNQPQHF. The CDR3 bases are TGTGCCAGCAGTAAGGGGGTGGACAATCAGCCCCAGCATTTT.

This chain connects TRBV29-1 to TRBJ1-2; D perhaps matches TRBD1 (5 bases). Per germline, CDR1 SQVTM and CDR2 ANQGSEA. CDR3 size: 14 residues. The ends were cut back, 6 bases at V and 1 base at J, with 15 bases in the middle. The chain's CDR3 is CSVPFRGSNYGYTF. The DNA for the CDR3 is TGCAGCGTCCCTTTCCGGGGGAGTAACTATGGCTACACCTTC.

V usage is TRBV28 and J usage is TRBJ1-5, with D maybe TRBD1 (6 bases). From germline, CDR1 is MDHEN and CDR2 SYDVKM. The CDR3 runs 12 residues. V was pared by 5 bases and J by 13 bases, with 15 bases between. Here the CDR3 DNA reads TGTGCCAGCAGTCAGGAGCTTGGGACACAGCATTTT. It yields the protein CASSQELGTQHF.

The chain joins TRBV18 to TRBJ2-1; 7 bases align to TRBD1. Germline V CDR1 and CDR2: KGHSH, LQKENI. V lost 1 base to trimming and J lost 4 bases; unmatched junction nucleotides: 4. This CDR3 contains 15 residues. The DNA of the CDR3 is TGTGCCAGCTCACCACTCGGGACAGAATACAATGAGCAGTTCTTC. Protein sequence: CASSPLGTEYNEQFF.

CDR3 amino acids: CASSATGDVAKNIQYF. CDR3 DNA: TGTGCCAGCAGTGCCACAGGGGACGTAGCCAAAAACATTCAGTACTTC. The chain links TRBV5-5 to TRBJ2-4, with 7 positions matching TRBD1. The V gene end was trimmed by 5 bases and the J gene end by 0 bases; junction bases not matched to a gene: 8. Germline CDR1 is SGHKS and CDR2 is YYEKEE (reference sequence). The CDR3 length is 16 residues.

This clone was counted a few times. The germline gene is not matched at one end of the junction; a read error may be the cause. The chain carries TRBV7-7 and TRBJ1-3, with D possibly matching TRBD1 (5 bases). This CDR3 spans 13 amino acids. CDR1 is SSHAT, CDR2 FNYEAQ, per germline (reference sequence). CDR3 bases: TGTGCTAGCAGCTCGACAGCGGGAAACACCATATATTTT. This gives the protein CASSSTAGNTIYF.